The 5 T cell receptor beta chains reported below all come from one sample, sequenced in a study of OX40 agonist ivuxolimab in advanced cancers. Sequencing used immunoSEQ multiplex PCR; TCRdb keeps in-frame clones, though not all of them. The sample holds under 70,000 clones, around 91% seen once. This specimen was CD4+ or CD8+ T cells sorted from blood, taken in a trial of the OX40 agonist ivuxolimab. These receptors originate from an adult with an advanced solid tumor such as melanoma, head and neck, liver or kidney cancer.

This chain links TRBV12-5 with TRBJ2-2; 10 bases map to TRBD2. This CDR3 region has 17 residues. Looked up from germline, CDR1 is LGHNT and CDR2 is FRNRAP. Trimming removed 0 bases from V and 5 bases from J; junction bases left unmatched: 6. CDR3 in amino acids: CASGLVKAGGRTGELFF. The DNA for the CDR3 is TGTGCTAGTGGTTTGGTGAAAGCGGGAGGGCGAACCGGGGAGCTGTTTTTT.

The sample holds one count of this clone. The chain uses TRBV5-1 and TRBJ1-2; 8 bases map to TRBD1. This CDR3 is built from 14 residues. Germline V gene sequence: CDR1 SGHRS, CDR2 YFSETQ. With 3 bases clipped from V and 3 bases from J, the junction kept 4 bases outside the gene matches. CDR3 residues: CASSSGTGDYGYTF. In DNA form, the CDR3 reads TGCGCCAGCAGCTCCGGGACAGGAGACTATGGCTACACCTTC.

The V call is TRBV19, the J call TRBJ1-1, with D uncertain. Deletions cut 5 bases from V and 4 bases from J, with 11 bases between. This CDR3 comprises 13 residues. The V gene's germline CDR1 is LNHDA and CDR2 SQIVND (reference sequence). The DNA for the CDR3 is TGTGCCAGTAGTCCCTACGAGGGCACTGAAGCTTTCTTT. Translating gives CASSPYEGTEAFF.

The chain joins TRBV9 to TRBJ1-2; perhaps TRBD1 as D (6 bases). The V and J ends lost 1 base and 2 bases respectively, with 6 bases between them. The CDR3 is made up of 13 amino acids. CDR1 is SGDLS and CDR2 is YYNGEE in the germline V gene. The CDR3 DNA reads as TGTGCCAGCAGCGTAAGGGGGAACTATGGCTACACCTTC. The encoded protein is CASSVRGNYGYTF.

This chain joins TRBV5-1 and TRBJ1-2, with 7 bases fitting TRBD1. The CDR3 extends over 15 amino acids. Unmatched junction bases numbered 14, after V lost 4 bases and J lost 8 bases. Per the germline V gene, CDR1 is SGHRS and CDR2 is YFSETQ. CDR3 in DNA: TGCGCCAGCAGCGTAAGACAGGGTACGGGAGAGGGCTACACCTTC. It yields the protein CASSVRQGTGEGYTF.